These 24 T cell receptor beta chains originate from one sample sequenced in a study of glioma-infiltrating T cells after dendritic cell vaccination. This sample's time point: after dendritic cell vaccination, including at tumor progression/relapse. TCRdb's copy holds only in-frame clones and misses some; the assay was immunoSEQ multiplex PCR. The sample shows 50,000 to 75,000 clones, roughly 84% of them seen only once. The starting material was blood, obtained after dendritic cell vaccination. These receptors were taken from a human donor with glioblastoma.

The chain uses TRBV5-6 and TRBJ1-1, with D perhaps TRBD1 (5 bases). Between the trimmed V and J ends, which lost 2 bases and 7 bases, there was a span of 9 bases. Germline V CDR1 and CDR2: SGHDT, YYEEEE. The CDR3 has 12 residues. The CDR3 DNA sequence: TGTGCCAGCAGCTTAATAACAGGTGAAGCTTTCTTT. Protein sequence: CASSLITGEAFF.

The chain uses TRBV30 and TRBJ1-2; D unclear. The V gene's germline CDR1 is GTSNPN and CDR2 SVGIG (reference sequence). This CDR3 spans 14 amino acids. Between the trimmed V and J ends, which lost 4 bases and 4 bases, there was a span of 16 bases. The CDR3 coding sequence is TGTGCCTGGAACACCGGGAAGGGAGGCTATGGCTACACCTTC. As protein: CAWNTGKGGYGYTF.

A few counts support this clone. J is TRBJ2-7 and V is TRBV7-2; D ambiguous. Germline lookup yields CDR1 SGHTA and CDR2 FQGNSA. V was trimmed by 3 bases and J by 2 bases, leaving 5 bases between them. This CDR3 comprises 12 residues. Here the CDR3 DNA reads TGTGCCAGCAGCTTGGGCGCCTACGAGCAGTACTTC. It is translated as CASSLGAYEQYF.

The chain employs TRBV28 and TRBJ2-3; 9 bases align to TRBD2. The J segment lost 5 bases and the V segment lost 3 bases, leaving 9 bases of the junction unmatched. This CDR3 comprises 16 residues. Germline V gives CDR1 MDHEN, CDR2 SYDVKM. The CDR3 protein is CASSLSAGGLGDTQYF. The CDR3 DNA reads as TGTGCCAGCAGTTTGAGCGCGGGGGGGCTTGGAGATACGCAGTATTTT.

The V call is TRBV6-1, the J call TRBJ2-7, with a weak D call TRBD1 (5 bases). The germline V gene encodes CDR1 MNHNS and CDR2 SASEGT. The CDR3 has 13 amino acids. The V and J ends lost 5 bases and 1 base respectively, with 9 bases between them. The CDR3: CASSQKGSYEQYF. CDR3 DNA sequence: TGTGCCAGCAGTCAGAAGGGGTCCTACGAGCAGTACTTC.

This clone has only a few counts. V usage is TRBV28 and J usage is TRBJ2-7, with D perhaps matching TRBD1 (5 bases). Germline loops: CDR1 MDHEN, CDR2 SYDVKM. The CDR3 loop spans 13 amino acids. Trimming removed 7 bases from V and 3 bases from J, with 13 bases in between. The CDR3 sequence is CASMGRTSYEQYF. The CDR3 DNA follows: TGTGCCAGCATGGGTCGGACAAGCTACGAGCAGTACTTC.

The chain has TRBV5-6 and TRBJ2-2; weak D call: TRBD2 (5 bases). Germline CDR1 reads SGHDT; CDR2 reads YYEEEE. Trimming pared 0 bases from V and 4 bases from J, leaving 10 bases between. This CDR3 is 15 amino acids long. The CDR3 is CASSLARRSTGELFF. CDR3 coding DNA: TGTGCCAGCAGCTTGGCTCGGAGGAGCACCGGGGAGCTGTTTTTT.

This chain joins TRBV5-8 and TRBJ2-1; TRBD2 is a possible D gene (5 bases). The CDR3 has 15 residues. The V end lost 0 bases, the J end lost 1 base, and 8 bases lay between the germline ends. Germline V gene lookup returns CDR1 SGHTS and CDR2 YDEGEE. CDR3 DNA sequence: TGTGCCAGCAGCTTGGAGAGCGGATCCTACAATGAGCAGTTCTTC. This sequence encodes CASSLESGSYNEQFF. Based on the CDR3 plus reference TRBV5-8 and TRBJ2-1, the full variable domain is EAGVTQSPTHLIKTRGQQATLRCSPISGHTSVYWYQQALGLGLQFLLWYDEGEERNRGNFPPRFSGRQFPNYSSELNVNALELEDSALYLCASSLESGSYNEQFFGPGTRLTVL.

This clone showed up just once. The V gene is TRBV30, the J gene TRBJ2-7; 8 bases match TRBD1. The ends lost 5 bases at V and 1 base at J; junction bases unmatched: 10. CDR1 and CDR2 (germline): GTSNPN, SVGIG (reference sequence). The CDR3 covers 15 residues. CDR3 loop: CAWAPGTGRSYEQYF. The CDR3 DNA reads TGTGCCTGGGCCCCCGGGACAGGCAGATCCTACGAGCAGTACTTC. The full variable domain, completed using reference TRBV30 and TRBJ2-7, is SQTIHQWPATLVQPVGSPLSLECTVEGTSNPNLYWYRQAAGRGLQLLFYSVGIGQISSEVPQNLSASRPQDRQFILSSKKLLLSDSGFYLCAWAPGTGRSYEQYFGPGTRLTVT.

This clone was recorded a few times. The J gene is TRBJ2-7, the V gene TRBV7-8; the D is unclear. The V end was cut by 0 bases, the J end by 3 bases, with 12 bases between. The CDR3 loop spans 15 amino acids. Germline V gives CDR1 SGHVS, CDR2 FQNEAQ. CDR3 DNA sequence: TGTGCCAGCAGCTTAGCCTCTAGTTCGGTCTACGAGCAGTACTTC. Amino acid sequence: CASSLASSSVYEQYF.

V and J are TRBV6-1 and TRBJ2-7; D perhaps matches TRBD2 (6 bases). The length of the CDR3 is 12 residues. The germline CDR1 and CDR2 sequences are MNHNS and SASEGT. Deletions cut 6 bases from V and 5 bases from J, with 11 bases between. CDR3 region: CASSRGGHEQYF. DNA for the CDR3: TGTGCCAGCAGCCGGGGAGGCCACGAGCAGTACTTC.

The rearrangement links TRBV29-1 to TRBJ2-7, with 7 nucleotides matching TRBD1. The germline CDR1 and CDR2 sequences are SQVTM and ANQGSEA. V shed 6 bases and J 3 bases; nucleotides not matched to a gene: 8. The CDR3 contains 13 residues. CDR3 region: CSVRGGEGYEQYF. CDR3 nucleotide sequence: TGCAGCGTCAGAGGGGGCGAGGGCTACGAGCAGTACTTC.

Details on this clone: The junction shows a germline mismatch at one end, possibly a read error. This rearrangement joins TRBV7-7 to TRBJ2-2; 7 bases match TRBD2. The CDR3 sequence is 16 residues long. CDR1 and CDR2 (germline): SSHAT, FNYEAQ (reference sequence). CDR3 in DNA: TGTGCTAGCAGCTTAACCTCGGGGGGGAACACCGGGGAGCTGTTTTTT. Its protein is CASSLTSGGNTGELFF.

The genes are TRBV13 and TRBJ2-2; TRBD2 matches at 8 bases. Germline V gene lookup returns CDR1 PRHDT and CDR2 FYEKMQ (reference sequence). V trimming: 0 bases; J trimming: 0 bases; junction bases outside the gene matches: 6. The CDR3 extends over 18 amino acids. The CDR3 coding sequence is TGTGCCAGCAGCTTAGGTGGGGTAGCGGGGCCGAACACCGGGGAGCTGTTTTTT. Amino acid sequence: CASSLGGVAGPNTGELFF.

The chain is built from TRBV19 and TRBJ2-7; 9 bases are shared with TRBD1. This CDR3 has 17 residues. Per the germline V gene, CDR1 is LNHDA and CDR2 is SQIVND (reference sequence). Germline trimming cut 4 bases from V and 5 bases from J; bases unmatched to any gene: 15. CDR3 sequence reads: CASSRLPATGGMNEQYF. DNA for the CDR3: TGTGCCAGTAGTAGGCTACCGGCGACAGGGGGGATGAACGAGCAGTACTTC.

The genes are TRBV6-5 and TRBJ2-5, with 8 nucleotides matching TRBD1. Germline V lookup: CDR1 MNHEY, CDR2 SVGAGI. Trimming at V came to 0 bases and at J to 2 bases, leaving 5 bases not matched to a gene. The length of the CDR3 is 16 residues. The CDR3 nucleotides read TGTGCCAGCAGTTACTCGTTGGACAGGGCACAAGAGACCCAGTACTTC. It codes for CASSYSLDRAQETQYF.

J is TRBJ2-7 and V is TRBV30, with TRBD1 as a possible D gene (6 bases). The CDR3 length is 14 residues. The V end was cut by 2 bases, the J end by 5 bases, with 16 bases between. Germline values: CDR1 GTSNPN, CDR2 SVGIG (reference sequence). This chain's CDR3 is CAWSRGVTGNEQYF. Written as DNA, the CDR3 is TGTGCCTGGAGTCGGGGAGTTACAGGGAACGAGCAGTACTTC.

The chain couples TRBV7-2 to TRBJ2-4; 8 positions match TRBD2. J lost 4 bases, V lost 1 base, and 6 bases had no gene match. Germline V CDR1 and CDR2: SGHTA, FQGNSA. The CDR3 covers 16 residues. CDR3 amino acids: CASSLVGGGEKNIQYF. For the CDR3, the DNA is TGTGCCAGCAGCTTAGTCGGGGGGGGCGAGAAAAACATTCAGTACTTC.

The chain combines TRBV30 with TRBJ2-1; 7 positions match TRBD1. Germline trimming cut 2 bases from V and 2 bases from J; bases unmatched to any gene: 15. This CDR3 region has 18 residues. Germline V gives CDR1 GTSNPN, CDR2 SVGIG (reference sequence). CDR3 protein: CAWSILGQAQRPYNEQFF. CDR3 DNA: TGTGCCTGGAGTATCCTCGGACAGGCGCAACGACCCTACAATGAGCAGTTCTTC.

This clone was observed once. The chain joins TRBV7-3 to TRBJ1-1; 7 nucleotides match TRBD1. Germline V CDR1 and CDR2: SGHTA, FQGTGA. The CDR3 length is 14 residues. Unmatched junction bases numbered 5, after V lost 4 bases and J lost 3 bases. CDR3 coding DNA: TGTGCCAGCAGCTCAACAGGGGCGGACACTGAAGCTTTCTTT. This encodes CASSSTGADTEAFF.

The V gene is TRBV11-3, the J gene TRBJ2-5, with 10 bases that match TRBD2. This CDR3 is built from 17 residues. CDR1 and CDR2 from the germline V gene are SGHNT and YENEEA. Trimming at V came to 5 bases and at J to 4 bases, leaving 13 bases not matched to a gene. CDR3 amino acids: CASSVSGGPTLSETQYF. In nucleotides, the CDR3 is TGTGCCAGCAGCGTTAGCGGGGGGCCCACCCTTTCAGAGACCCAGTACTTC.

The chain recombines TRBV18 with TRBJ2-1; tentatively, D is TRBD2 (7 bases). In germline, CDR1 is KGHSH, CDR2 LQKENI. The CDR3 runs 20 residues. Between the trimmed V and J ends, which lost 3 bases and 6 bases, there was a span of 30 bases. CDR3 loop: CASSPWLGASRGAGANEQFF. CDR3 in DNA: TGTGCCAGCTCACCCTGGCTAGGGGCTAGCCGGGGGGCGGGTGCCAATGAGCAGTTCTTC.

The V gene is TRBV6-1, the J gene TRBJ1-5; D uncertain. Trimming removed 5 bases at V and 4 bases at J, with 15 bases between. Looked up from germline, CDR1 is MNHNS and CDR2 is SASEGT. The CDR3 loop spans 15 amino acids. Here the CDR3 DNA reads TGTGCCAGCAGTTCCGGACTGACTTGGAATCAGCCCCAGCATTTT. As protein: CASSSGLTWNQPQHF.

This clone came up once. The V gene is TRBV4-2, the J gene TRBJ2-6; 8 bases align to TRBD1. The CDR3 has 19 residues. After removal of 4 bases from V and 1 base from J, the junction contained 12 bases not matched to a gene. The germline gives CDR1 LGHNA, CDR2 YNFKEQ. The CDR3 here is CASSRPRTGLESGANVLTF. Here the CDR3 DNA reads TGTGCCAGCAGCCGCCCCAGGACAGGGCTGGAATCTGGGGCCAACGTCCTGACTTTC.